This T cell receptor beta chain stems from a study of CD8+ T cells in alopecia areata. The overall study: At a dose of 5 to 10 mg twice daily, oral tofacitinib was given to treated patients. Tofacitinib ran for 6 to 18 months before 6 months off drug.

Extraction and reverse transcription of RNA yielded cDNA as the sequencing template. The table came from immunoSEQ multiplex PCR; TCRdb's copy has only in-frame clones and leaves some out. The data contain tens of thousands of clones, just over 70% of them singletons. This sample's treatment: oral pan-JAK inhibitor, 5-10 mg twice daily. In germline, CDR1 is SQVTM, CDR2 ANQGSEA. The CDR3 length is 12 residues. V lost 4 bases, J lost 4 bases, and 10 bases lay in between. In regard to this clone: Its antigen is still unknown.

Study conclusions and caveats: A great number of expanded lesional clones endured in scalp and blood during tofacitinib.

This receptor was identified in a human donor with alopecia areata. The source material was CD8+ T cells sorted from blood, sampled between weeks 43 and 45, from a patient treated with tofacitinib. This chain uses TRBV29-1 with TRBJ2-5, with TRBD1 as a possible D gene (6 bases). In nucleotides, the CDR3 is TGCAGCGTTGTTCAGGGGAGAGAGACCCAGTACTTC. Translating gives CSVVQGRETQYF.